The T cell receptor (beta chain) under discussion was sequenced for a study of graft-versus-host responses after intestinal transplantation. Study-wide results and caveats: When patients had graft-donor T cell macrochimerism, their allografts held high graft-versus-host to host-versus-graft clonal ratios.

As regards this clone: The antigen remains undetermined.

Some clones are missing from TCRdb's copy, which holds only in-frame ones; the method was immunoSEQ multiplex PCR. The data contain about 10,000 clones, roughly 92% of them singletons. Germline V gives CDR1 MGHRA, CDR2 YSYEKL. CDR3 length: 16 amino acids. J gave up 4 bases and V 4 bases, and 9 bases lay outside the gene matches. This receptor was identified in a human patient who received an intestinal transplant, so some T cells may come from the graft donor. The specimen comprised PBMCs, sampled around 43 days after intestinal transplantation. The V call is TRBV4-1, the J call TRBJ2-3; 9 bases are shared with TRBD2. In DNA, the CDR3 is TGCGCCAGCAGCCCCCAGACGGCTAGCGGGGCAGATACGCAGTATTTT. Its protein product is CASSPQTASGADTQYF.